The 22 T cell receptor beta chains below all came from one sample that was sequenced in a study of T cell changes during pregnancy in multiple sclerosis. Some clones are missing from TCRdb's copy, which holds only in-frame ones; the method was immunoSEQ multiplex PCR. The sample contains roughly 50,000 clones, 85% to 95% of which appear only once. The sequenced sample was CD8+ T cells from peripheral blood mononuclear cells, obtained in the third trimester of pregnancy. The receptor set was obtained from a female donor with multiple sclerosis, enrolled in a pregnancy study.

This clone has only one observation. The rearrangement uses TRBV2 and TRBJ2-5; 7 bases agree with TRBD2. This CDR3 contains 13 residues. V was clipped by 4 bases and J by 4 bases; unmatched bases: 3. CDR1 SNHLY and CDR2 FYNNEI come from the germline V gene. CDR3 bases: TGTGCCAGCAGTGTGTTAGCGGGAGAGACCCAGTACTTC. Residues: CASSVLAGETQYF.

The chain recombines TRBV6-5 with TRBJ1-1; D not resolved. This CDR3 comprises 12 residues. V gave up 5 bases and J gave up 5 bases, with 9 bases separating them. Germline CDR1 and CDR2: MNHEY and SVGAGI. CDR3 sequence (DNA): TGTGCCAGCAGTCAGCCGACTACTGAAGCTTTCTTT. Its translation: CASSQPTTEAFF.

V usage is TRBV7-4 and J usage is TRBJ2-7; 10 nucleotides agree with TRBD1. The CDR3 covers 14 residues. V shed 5 bases, J shed 6 bases, and the junction held 7 bases outside the gene matches. Germline V gene data show CDR1 as SGHVT and CDR2 as SQSDAQ. CDR3 residues: CASSPGTGDGEQYF. CDR3 in DNA: TGTGCCAGCAGCCCGGGGACAGGGGACGGCGAGCAGTACTTC. Based on the CDR3 plus reference TRBV7-4 and TRBJ2-7, the full variable domain is GAGVSQSPRYKVAKRGRDVALRCDSISGHVTLYWYRQTLGQGSEVLTYSQSDAQRDKSGRPSGRFSAERPERSVSTLKIQRTEQGDSAVYLCASSPGTGDGEQYFGPGTRLTVT.

This rearrangement joins TRBV5-1 to TRBJ2-7; D unclear. This CDR3 is built from 14 residues. Germline CDR1 reads SGHRS; CDR2 reads YFSETQ. Between the trimmed V and J ends, which lost 0 bases and 5 bases, there was a span of 12 bases. CDR3 residues: CASSLDDGLNEQYF. The DNA of the CDR3 is TGCGCCAGCAGCTTGGACGACGGGTTGAACGAGCAGTACTTC.

This chain connects TRBV5-1 to TRBJ1-1, with D perhaps TRBD1 (5 bases). CDR1 is SGHRS, CDR2 YFSETQ, per germline. The V and J ends lost 4 bases and 7 bases respectively, with 14 bases between them. The CDR3 length is 13 residues. CDR3 sequence reads: CASSPLHGGEAFF. The DNA for the CDR3 is TGCGCCAGCAGCCCCTTGCACGGGGGTGAAGCTTTCTTT.

This clone showed up just a few times. This chain links TRBV7-9 with TRBJ2-2; perhaps TRBD1 as D (6 bases). The CDR3 runs 16 residues. V lost 1 base to trimming and J lost 3 bases, with 12 bases between them. CDR1 and CDR2 from the germline V gene are SEHNR and FQNEAQ (reference sequence). This CDR3 is CASSLVDRYYTGELFF. CDR3 DNA: TGTGCCAGCAGCTTAGTGGACAGATATTACACCGGGGAGCTGTTTTTT. The full variable domain, its missing parts supplied by reference TRBV7-9 and TRBJ2-2, is DTGVSQNPRHKITKRGQNVTFRCDPISEHNRLYWYRQTLGQGPEFLTYFQNEAQLEKSRLLSDRFSAERPKGSFSTLEIQRTEQGDSAMYLCASSLVDRYYTGELFFGEGSRLTVL.

V usage is TRBV5-6 and J usage is TRBJ1-1, with D hard to call. Germline values: CDR1 SGHDT, CDR2 YYEEEE. The CDR3 runs 13 residues. V was clipped by 0 bases and J by 1 base, with 4 bases between them. The CDR3 coding sequence is TGTGCCAGCAGCTTGGGAGGGAACACTGAAGCTTTCTTT. Protein: CASSLGGNTEAFF.

The chain joins TRBV4-3 to TRBJ2-7; the match to TRBD2 covers 8 bases. Germline V gene sequence: CDR1 LGHNA, CDR2 YSLEER. J was trimmed by 6 bases and V by 1 base; bases with no gene match: 5. The CDR3 has 14 amino acids. This CDR3 reads CASSQAGTSTEQYF. The CDR3 bases are TGCGCCAGCAGCCAAGCCGGGACTAGTACCGAGCAGTACTTC.

The CDR3 protein is CASSLGPADTQYF. DNA of the CDR3: TGTGCCAGCAGCTTAGGCCCAGCAGATACGCAGTATTTT. The chain carries TRBV13 and TRBJ2-3; no definite D call. This CDR3 contains 13 residues. CDR1 is PRHDT, CDR2 FYEKMQ, per germline (reference sequence). Trimming shortened V by 0 bases and J by 4 bases, and 5 bases separated the two germline ends.

The J gene is TRBJ2-7, the V gene TRBV5-1; D remains ambiguous. The V gene lost 0 bases and the J gene lost 7 bases, with 11 bases spanning the gap. Germline loops: CDR1 SGHRS, CDR2 YFSETQ. The CDR3 totals 13 residues. The CDR3 region has the DNA TGCGCCAGCAGCTTGGTTTCTGAGAGGGAGCAGTACTTC. Translating it yields CASSLVSEREQYF. The full variable domain, its missing parts supplied by reference TRBV5-1 and TRBJ2-7, is KAGVTQTPRYLIKTRGQQVTLSCSPISGHRSVSWYQQTPGQGLQFLFEYFSETQRNKGNFPGRFSGRQFSNSRSEMNVSTLELGDSALYLCASSLVSEREQYFGPGTRLTVT.

With regard to this clone: The sample contains more than one DNA sequence encoding this CDR3. The chain carries TRBV19 and TRBJ2-1; a possible D gene is TRBD2 (6 bases). The CDR3 length is 14 residues. V lost 3 bases, J lost 4 bases, and 10 bases lay in between. Looked up from germline, CDR1 is LNHDA and CDR2 is SQIVND (reference sequence). The CDR3 loop reads CASSIGGEYNEQFF. The CDR3, as DNA: TGTGCCAGTAGTATCGGAGGGGAGTACAATGAGCAGTTCTTC.

As for this clone: As the CDR3 is not closed by the conserved phenylalanine or tryptophan, this likely results from a read error. The DNA is omitted, as the CDR3 cannot be located on it reliably, and the CDR3 follows TCRdb's listing. The chain is built from TRBV10-3 and TRBJ2-7; the listed D gene, TRBD1, was not tested against the DNA. The CDR3 comprises 15 residues, both ends counted. Germline V CDR1 and CDR2: ENHRY, SYGVKD. The CDR3 is CASFHLFPETGALKG.

V gene TRBV27 combines with J gene TRBJ2-7; the D gene is possibly TRBD1 (5 bases). Trimming cost V 4 bases and J 0 bases, with 13 bases left between them. Germline values: CDR1 MNHEY, CDR2 SMNVEV (reference sequence). The CDR3 has 15 amino acids. The CDR3 DNA follows: TGTGCCAGCAGTTCCCAAGGTACAGGCTCCTACGAGCAGTACTTC. Amino acid sequence: CASSSQGTGSYEQYF.

The rearrangement joins TRBV6-4 to TRBJ2-1; tentative D call: TRBD1 (5 bases). The V end was cut by 3 bases, the J end by 8 bases, with 11 bases between. The CDR3 contains 13 residues. Germline CDR1 reads MRHNA; CDR2 reads SNTAGT. The CDR3 nucleotides are TGTGCCAGCAGTGAAGGACAAGTCCATGAGCAGTTCTTC. Its protein is CASSEGQVHEQFF.

The chain carries TRBV11-3 and TRBJ2-7; TRBD2 might be the D (6 bases). Germline CDR1 and CDR2: SGHNT and YENEEA. V gave up 5 bases and J gave up 0 bases, with 14 bases separating them. The CDR3 is 15 residues long. Written as DNA, the CDR3 is TGTGCCAGCAGCCTACGATCCGGGAGCTCCTACGAGCAGTACTTC. Its protein is CASSLRSGSSYEQYF.

The genes are TRBV7-9 and TRBJ1-1, with 7 nucleotides matching TRBD1. Germline-derived CDR1 and CDR2 are SEHNR and FQNEAQ (reference sequence). Losses at the gene ends were 11 bases for V and 4 bases for J; bases not matched to a gene: 7. CDR3 length equals 12 residues. The CDR3 region is CASQGWGTEAFF. The CDR3 DNA follows: TGTGCCTCACAGGGGTGGGGCACTGAAGCTTTCTTT.

The chain combines TRBV28 with TRBJ1-1; D ambiguous. V was cut by 4 bases and J by 4 bases, with 10 bases left in between. Germline CDR1 and CDR2: MDHEN and SYDVKM. The CDR3 covers 13 residues. The CDR3 loop is CASSYQWSTEAFF. The CDR3 DNA is TGTGCCAGCAGTTACCAATGGAGCACTGAAGCTTTCTTT.

J is TRBJ2-1 and V is TRBV7-2; D gene unclear. Trimming cost V 6 bases and J 1 base, with 13 bases left between them. Germline V gene sequence: CDR1 SGHTA, CDR2 FQGNSA. The CDR3 has 15 amino acids. The CDR3 bases are TGTGCCAGCAGACCCCCGGGTGATTCCTACAATGAGCAGTTCTTC. Its translation: CASRPPGDSYNEQFF.

The CDR3 DNA reads TGTGCCAGCGGGTTTAGCGGGTCCCAATCCTACGAGCAGTACTTC. As protein: CASGFSGSQSYEQYF. The rearrangement joins TRBV27 to TRBJ2-7, with 7 bases lining up with TRBD2. Germline CDR1 MNHEY, CDR2 SMNVEV (reference sequence). V lost 8 bases and J lost 1; bases outside the gene matches: 11. This CDR3 region has 15 residues.

V and J are TRBV9 and TRBJ2-7; 8 nucleotides line up with TRBD1. This CDR3 is 14 amino acids long. The germline CDR1 and CDR2 sequences are SGDLS and YYNGEE. Trimming took 4 bases from V and 3 from J; bases not matched to a gene: 6. The CDR3 nucleotides read TGTGCCAGCAGCTCGGGACAGGCGATCTACGAGCAGTACTTC. This translates into CASSSGQAIYEQYF.

The table lists this clone with a count of one. The chain uses TRBV11-1 and TRBJ2-3, with D unclear. Germline loops: CDR1 SGHAT, CDR2 FQDESV (reference sequence). The CDR3 is 17 amino acids. Deletions cut 2 bases from V and 1 base from J, with 16 bases between. The CDR3 DNA reads as TGTGCCAGCAGCTTAATCGCTTCGGAGATCGGCACAGATACGCAGTATTTT. Its translation is CASSLIASEIGTDTQYF.

The chain combines TRBV27 with TRBJ2-7; the D is unclear. V was pared by 3 bases and J by 2 bases, with 8 bases between. The length of the CDR3 is 13 residues. CDR1 and CDR2 (germline): MNHEY, SMNVEV (reference sequence). The CDR3, as DNA: TGTGCCAGCAGTTTTGCCTACGCCTACGAGCAGTACTTC. Amino acid sequence: CASSFAYAYEQYF.